This passage covers 18 T cell receptor beta chains from one sample sequenced in a study of blood T cell repertoires in COVID-19. Method: immunoSEQ multiplex PCR; TCRdb's copy keeps in-frame clones and lacks some. The sample lists more than 65,000 clones; over 80% were seen once. Material for sequencing was peripheral blood. These receptor sequences come from a man aged 50 to 60 with acute or convalescent COVID-19.

The rearrangement links TRBV18 to TRBJ2-3; 10 positions agree with TRBD2. J was trimmed by 2 bases and V by 3 bases; bases with no gene match: 2. CDR3 length: 15 amino acids. Looked up from germline, CDR1 is KGHSH and CDR2 is LQKENI. The CDR3 region is CASSPSGGATDTQYF. The CDR3 bases are TGTGCCAGCTCACCGAGCGGGGGGGCCACAGATACGCAGTATTTT.

The rearrangement links TRBV11-3 to TRBJ2-5, with D unresolved. The CDR3 is made up of 14 amino acids. Germline loops: CDR1 SGHNT, CDR2 YENEEA. V lost 0 bases and J lost 2, with 7 bases in between. CDR3 in DNA: TGTGCCAGCAGCTTAGAAATCTATCAAGAGACCCAGTACTTC. This gives the protein CASSLEIYQETQYF.

The sample holds a few counts of this clone. The V gene is TRBV6-5, the J gene TRBJ2-7, with D possibly TRBD1 on 5 matching bases. Trimming pared 7 bases from V and 5 bases from J, leaving 9 bases between. The CDR3 length is 11 residues. Germline loops: CDR1 MNHEY, CDR2 SVGAGI. The DNA for the CDR3 is TGTGCCAGCAAGGGGTTCCACGAGCAGTACTTC. Translation gives CASKGFHEQYF.

CDR3 amino acids: CASSGSGTSTDTQYF. The CDR3 nucleotides read TGTGCCAGCAGCGGTAGCGGCACTAGCACAGATACGCAGTATTTT. This chain joins TRBV9 and TRBJ2-3; maybe TRBD2 (6 bases). The CDR3 has 15 residues. Germline lookup yields CDR1 SGDLS and CDR2 YYNGEE. Trimming removed 3 bases from V and 0 bases from J, with 11 bases in between.

The V call is TRBV6-2 or TRBV6-3, the J call TRBJ2-1, with 10 nucleotides matching TRBD1. This CDR3 is built from 19 residues. Germline V lookup: CDR1 MNHEY, CDR2 SVGEGT. The V segment lost 2 bases and the J segment 2 bases; nucleotides outside the gene matches: 12. DNA of the CDR3: TGTGCCAGCAGTTACCCGGGGACAGGGGATATCGGTCCCTACAATGAGCAGTTCTTC. The encoded protein is CASSYPGTGDIGPYNEQFF.

The chain carries TRBV24-1 and TRBJ2-2; TRBD1 aligns across 7 bases. V gave up 4 bases and J gave up 4 bases; unmatched junction bases: 5. Per germline, CDR1 KGHDR and CDR2 SFDVKD. CDR3 length: 15 amino acids. The CDR3 nucleotides read TGTGCCACCAGTGAGACACAGGGGCCCACCGGGGAGCTGTTTTTT. Translating it yields CATSETQGPTGELFF.

The chain employs TRBV12-3 or TRBV12-4 and TRBJ2-7; TRBD2 agrees at 7 bases. The CDR3 runs to 13 residues. V lost 3 bases, J lost 3 bases, and 2 bases stayed unmatched. The DNA for the CDR3 is TGTGCCAGCAGTTTCGGGGGGTACTACGAGCAGTACTTC. The encoded protein is CASSFGGYYEQYF.

CDR3 residues: CAWNDPGLTVHNEQFF. For the CDR3, the DNA is TGTGCCTGGAATGATCCCGGACTTACAGTACACAATGAGCAGTTCTTC. The V gene is TRBV30, the J gene TRBJ2-1; a weak D match, TRBD2 (5 bases). This CDR3 has 16 amino acids. Germline values: CDR1 GTSNPN, CDR2 SVGIG (reference sequence). The V and J ends lost 4 bases and 5 bases respectively, with 21 bases between them.

V is TRBV7-6 and J is TRBJ1-4; no firm D call. The V end was cut by 5 bases, the J end by 0 bases, with 10 bases between. This CDR3 has 15 amino acids. The germline gives CDR1 SGHVS, CDR2 FNYEAQ. CDR3 protein: CASSPGYATNEKLFF. The CDR3 coding sequence is TGTGCCAGCAGCCCAGGATACGCAACTAATGAAAAACTGTTTTTT.

The chain joins TRBV2 to TRBJ1-6; weak D call: TRBD1 (6 bases). The CDR3 is 14 residues long. Trimming pared 8 bases from V and 9 bases from J, leaving 17 bases between. The germline V gene has CDR1 SNHLY and CDR2 FYNNEI. CDR3 protein: CASGGQGAGSPLHF. The CDR3 nucleotides read TGTGCCAGCGGGGGACAAGGGGCAGGTTCACCCCTCCACTTT.

The chain joins TRBV5-5 to TRBJ2-5; D unresolved. CDR3 length: 12 amino acids. Trimming stripped 4 bases from V and 5 bases from J, with 9 bases between. Germline V gives CDR1 SGHKS, CDR2 YYEKEE (reference sequence). The CDR3 loop reads CASSTFGETQYF. The DNA of the CDR3 is TGTGCCAGCAGCACCTTCGGGGAGACCCAGTACTTC.

This chain joins TRBV10-3 and TRBJ2-1, with D possibly matching TRBD2 (6 bases). The V gene lost 2 bases and the J gene lost 0 bases, with 11 bases spanning the gap. Germline loops: CDR1 ENHRY, CDR2 SYGVKD. The CDR3 has 16 amino acids. CDR3 loop: CAISEGTRSSYNEQFF. In DNA, the CDR3 is TGTGCCATCAGTGAGGGGACTCGAAGCTCCTACAATGAGCAGTTCTTC.

The J gene is TRBJ2-5, the V gene TRBV6-2 or TRBV6-3; a possible D gene is TRBD2 (6 bases). V shed 2 bases and J shed 1 base, with 14 bases lying between them. The CDR3 has 16 residues. Per germline, CDR1 MNHEY and CDR2 SVGEGT. The CDR3, as DNA: TGTGCCAGCAGTTACGGCGCCGGGAGCCCCCAAGAGACCCAGTACTTC. Its translation: CASSYGAGSPQETQYF.

The rearrangement joins TRBV29-1 to TRBJ1-2; 7 nucleotides match TRBD1. Germline trimming cut 7 bases from V and 1 base from J; bases unmatched to any gene: 6. There are 13 residues in the CDR3. CDR1 and CDR2 (germline): SQVTM, ANQGSEA. CDR3 bases: TGCAGCGCCGAGGACAGGCTTAACTATGGCTACACCTTC. It codes for CSAEDRLNYGYTF.

The chain links TRBV7-2 to TRBJ2-5; no clear D gene. The length of the CDR3 is 13 residues. Germline lookup yields CDR1 SGHTA and CDR2 FQGNSA. Trimming cost V 4 bases and J 5 bases, with 11 bases left between them. The CDR3, as DNA: TGTGCCAGCAGCTCCTCTAGTCTCGAGACCCAGTACTTC. It codes for CASSSSSLETQYF. The variable domain in full, completed from reference TRBV7-2 and TRBJ2-5, reads GAGVSQSPSNKVTEKGKDVELRCDPISGHTALYWYRQSLGQGLEFLIYFQGNSAPDKSGLPSDRFSAERTGGSVSTLTIQRTQQEDSAVYLCASSSSSLETQYFGPGTRLLVL.

This chain connects TRBV24-1 to TRBJ2-5, with TRBD2 matching 10 bases. The CDR3 extends over 16 amino acids. The ends lost 3 bases at V and 4 bases at J; junction bases unmatched: 7. The germline gives CDR1 KGHDR, CDR2 SFDVKD. CDR3 bases: TGTGCCACCAGTGATGGTCGGACTAGCGGATCAGAGACCCAGTACTTC. This encodes CATSDGRTSGSETQYF.

The CDR3 is CAWSVQGRGEAFF. CDR3 nucleotide sequence: TGTGCCTGGAGTGTACAGGGGCGAGGTGAAGCTTTCTTT. The chain is built from TRBV30 and TRBJ1-1; TRBD1 agrees at 7 bases. The CDR3 extends over 13 amino acids. Losses at the gene ends were 0 bases for V and 7 bases for J; bases not matched to a gene: 5. Germline-derived CDR1 and CDR2 are GTSNPN and SVGIG (reference sequence).

The genes are TRBV20-1 and TRBJ1-5, with unresolved D. Germline CDR1 DFQATT, CDR2 SNEGSKA (reference sequence). V was trimmed by 3 bases and J by 0 bases, leaving 9 bases between them. The CDR3 runs to 14 residues. The CDR3 here is CSASAGDSNQPQHF. The CDR3 DNA reads as TGCAGTGCTAGTGCCGGAGATAGCAATCAGCCCCAGCATTTT.